The sample holds a few counts of the clone carrying this TCR beta chain. Its antigen is unknown. This entry is derived from a study of cytomegalovirus exposure and HLA in healthy donors. On the study more broadly: A later analysis reported the roughly 120 validation repertoires used the same platform as the 550 to 800 first-cohort repertoires.

Whole-study findings and limits: Most TCRs appeared rarely, but some public TCRs recurred in many donors. Within the 120 validation repertoires, first-cohort TCR clusters tended to co-occur, according to a later analysis. The investigators catalogued 180 or so TCR beta chains as cytomegalovirus-associated.

The CDR3 length is 14 residues. V was trimmed by 3 bases and J by 5 bases, leaving 11 bases between them. In germline, CDR1 is LNHDA, CDR2 SQIVND (reference sequence). Libraries were prepared by immunoSEQ multiplex PCR; TCRdb keeps only in-frame clonotypes and omits some of them. This sample carries about 110,000 clones, approximately 87% of them seen once, and the ten largest clones take approximately 1.5%. This clonotype was sampled from a woman in her twenties or thirties in good health and CMV-seropositive. The sample consisted of PBMCs. The J gene is TRBJ2-1, the V gene TRBV19; a possible D gene is TRBD2 (6 bases). The CDR3 sequence: CASSIGASDNEQFF. The CDR3 nucleotides are TGTGCCAGTAGTATCGGGGCTAGCGACAATGAGCAGTTCTTC.